The source of this T cell receptor beta chain is a study of identical twins. J was trimmed by 7 bases and V by 4 bases; bases with no gene match: 7. CDR1 is SQVTM, CDR2 ANQGSEA, per germline. The CDR3 totals 14 residues. The table lists this clonotype with a few counts. MiXCR, applied by TCRdb to the 5' RACE reads, yields one record per CDR3 protein. In the table there are about 470,000 distinct CDR3 sequences, 20% to 30% of which are singletons. The same data also contributed to another study, on T cells expressing NK-cell markers. Turning to that study: Of eight sequenced donors, seven were HCMV-seropositive and one HCMV-seronegative. The dominant NKG2C+ clonotypes represented about 1.0-7.0% of CD8+ T cells in five to seven donors.

The TCR was taken from a woman between 18 and 30 years old in good health. Sequenced sample: CD4+ T cells sorted from blood. The V and J genes are TRBV29-1 and TRBJ2-1, with 10 bases identical to TRBD2. For the CDR3, the DNA is TGCAGCGTTGGAACTAGCGGGATTGGTAATGAGCAGTTCTTC. Translating gives CSVGTSGIGNEQFF.